The 27 T cell receptor beta chains reported below all come from one sample, sequenced in a study of cytomegalovirus exposure and HLA in healthy donors. With 60 Vbeta and 13 Jbeta primers, the PCR was carried out. The data were produced by immunoSEQ multiplex PCR, yet TCRdb's version contains in-frame clones alone and is incomplete. The sample lists under 200,000 clones, approximately 79% seen once, with about 1.9% in the top ten. The sample consisted of PBMCs. The receptor source for this set is a human donor in good health.

In its sample, this clone was seen a few times. This chain uses TRBV4-3 with TRBJ1-6, with D possibly matching TRBD1 (6 bases). V gave up 0 bases and J gave up 6 bases, with 15 bases separating them. The CDR3 loop spans 17 amino acids. From germline, CDR1 is LGHNA and CDR2 YSLEER. CDR3 nucleotides: TGCGCCAGCAGCCAAGAGGGACATCCGATCCGTAATTCACCCCTCCACTTT. Its protein product is CASSQEGHPIRNSPLHF.

This chain uses TRBV9 with TRBJ2-6; D perhaps matches TRBD2 (5 bases). Trimming pared 0 bases from V and 2 bases from J, leaving 6 bases between. Germline V gene lookup returns CDR1 SGDLS and CDR2 YYNGEE. This CDR3 comprises 15 residues. Here the CDR3 DNA reads TGTGCCAGCAGCGTAGGAGGGACTGGGGCCAACGTCCTGACTTTC. This translates into CASSVGGTGANVLTF.

This chain joins TRBV5-1 and TRBJ2-3; 11 bases are a match to TRBD2. Trimming took 3 bases from V and 4 from J; bases not matched to a gene: 10. Germline V gene lookup returns CDR1 SGHRS and CDR2 YFSETQ. This CDR3 spans 17 amino acids. CDR3 sequence: CASSYLAGGASPDTQYF. CDR3 DNA sequence: TGCGCCAGCAGCTACTTAGCGGGGGGGGCCAGTCCAGATACGCAGTATTTT.

This clone came up a few times. CDR3 sequence reads: CASRQGIAEAFF. CDR3 bases: TGTGCCAGTAGACAGGGGATTGCTGAAGCTTTCTTT. This chain connects TRBV19 to TRBJ1-1; 7 bases are shared with TRBD1. Germline V CDR1 and CDR2: LNHDA, SQIVND (reference sequence). Unmatched junction bases numbered 4, after V lost 6 bases and J lost 6 bases. This CDR3 contains 12 residues.

This clone was seen only a few times. The V call is TRBV7-2, the J call TRBJ2-1, with TRBD2 identical over 15 bases. The germline gives CDR1 SGHTA, CDR2 FQGNSA. The ends lost 5 bases at V and 7 bases at J; junction bases unmatched: 12. The CDR3 has 18 residues. The CDR3 DNA reads as TGTGCCAGCAGCGGCTGGACTAGCGGGGGGGCCGGGTGGAATGAGCAGTTCTTC. Its protein product is CASSGWTSGGAGWNEQFF.

The chain carries TRBV7-4 and TRBJ1-5; 10 bases line up with TRBD1. Germline CDR1 is SGHVT and CDR2 is SQSDAQ. The CDR3 spans 18 residues. V shed 5 bases, J shed 0 bases, and the junction held 10 bases outside the gene matches. Here the CDR3 DNA reads TGTGCCAGCAGCCCCGGGACAGGGGACCAATATAGCAATCAGCCCCAGCATTTT. Its protein is CASSPGTGDQYSNQPQHF.

The chain has TRBV7-8 and TRBJ2-5; no firm D call. Germline values: CDR1 SGHVS, CDR2 FQNEAQ. V lost 6 bases to trimming and J lost 2 bases, with 10 bases between them. The CDR3 has 13 residues. CDR3 in DNA: TGTGCCAGCAGGAATCAACAACAAGAGACCCAGTACTTC. This translates into CASRNQQQETQYF.

The J gene is TRBJ2-1, the V gene TRBV7-6, with TRBD2 identical over 10 bases. J lost 9 bases, V lost 2 bases, and 7 bases had no gene match. Germline V CDR1 and CDR2: SGHVS, FNYEAQ. The CDR3 has 15 amino acids. The CDR3 bases are TGTGCCAGCAGCTTATTCACTAGCGGGGAGGTTGAGCAGTTCTTC. This codes for CASSLFTSGEVEQFF.

This chain connects TRBV7-9 to TRBJ2-5; D not certain. Per the germline V gene, CDR1 is SEHNR and CDR2 is FQNEAQ (reference sequence). V lost 1 base and J 0 bases, leaving 6 bases between the germline ends. The CDR3 is made up of 14 amino acids. CDR3 nucleotides: TGTGCCAGCAGCTTAGTCCAGGACCAAGAGACCCAGTACTTC. It is translated as CASSLVQDQETQYF. Combining the CDR3 with reference TRBV7-9 and TRBJ2-5 gives the whole variable domain DTGVSQNPRHKITKRGQNVTFRCDPISEHNRLYWYRQTLGQGPEFLTYFQNEAQLEKSRLLSDRFSAERPKGSFSTLEIQRTEQGDSAMYLCASSLVQDQETQYFGPGTRLLVL.

The chain recombines TRBV13 with TRBJ2-3; 16 positions agree with TRBD2. The V gene's germline CDR1 is PRHDT and CDR2 FYEKMQ (reference sequence). V dropped 5 bases and J dropped 3; count of bases not matched to a gene: 5. CDR3 length: 17 residues. CDR3 residues: CASSPGLAGGMTDTQYF. CDR3 in DNA: TGTGCCAGCAGCCCGGGACTAGCGGGGGGGATGACAGATACGCAGTATTTT.

This clone was detected a few times. The gene calls are TRBV2 and TRBJ2-1, with 11 positions matching TRBD2. V was clipped by 1 base and J by 5 bases; unmatched bases: 4. Germline values: CDR1 SNHLY, CDR2 FYNNEI. The CDR3 is 16 amino acids. The CDR3 DNA is TGTGCCAGCAGTGAAGGGGTACTAGCGGGGGACAATGAGCAGTTCTTC. Protein product: CASSEGVLAGDNEQFF.

A few counts support this clone. This chain connects TRBV7-3 to TRBJ1-1; 7 bases match TRBD1. Germline V lookup: CDR1 SGHTA, CDR2 FQGTGA. The trim removed 2 bases at V and 1 base at J, leaving 4 bases unmatched. The CDR3 loop spans 15 amino acids. The CDR3 protein is CASSLLGQSNTEAFF. DNA for the CDR3: TGTGCCAGCAGCTTACTGGGACAGTCGAACACTGAAGCTTTCTTT.

The chain carries TRBV19 and TRBJ1-2; D unresolved. CDR1 and CDR2 (germline): LNHDA, SQIVND (reference sequence). Trimming took 9 bases from V and 8 from J, leaving 16 bases between them. CDR3 length equals 12 residues. CDR3: CASGEGLGGYTF. In DNA form, the CDR3 reads TGTGCCAGCGGGGAGGGCCTCGGGGGCTACACCTTC.

This chain uses TRBV10-1 with TRBJ2-6; D unclear. V lost 11 bases to trimming and J lost 15 bases, with 17 bases between them. The CDR3 has 11 amino acids. CDR1 and CDR2 (germline): WNHNN, SYGVQD (reference sequence). In nucleotides, the CDR3 is TGCGCCGAGGAGAGGAACGTAAACCTGACTTTC. As protein: CAEERNVNLTF.

This sequence joins TRBV5-1 and TRBJ2-3; 13 bases fit TRBD2. V lost 2 bases and J lost 5; bases outside the gene matches: 5. The CDR3 has 16 amino acids. Germline-derived CDR1 and CDR2 are SGHRS and YFSETQ. As DNA, the CDR3 is TGCGCCAGCAGCTTCTGGACTAGCGGGGGCCAAGATACGCAGTATTTT. This translates into CASSFWTSGGQDTQYF.

This clone was observed a few times. The chain is built from TRBV4-3 and TRBJ1-1; TRBD1 might be the D (6 bases). The CDR3 covers 15 residues. Germline V gene data show CDR1 as LGHNA and CDR2 as YSLEER. Deletions cut 0 bases from V and 5 bases from J, with 13 bases between. CDR3 amino acids: CASSQEQGIGTEAFF. CDR3 DNA: TGCGCCAGCAGCCAAGAACAGGGAATAGGAACTGAAGCTTTCTTT.

The gene calls are TRBV2 and TRBJ2-3; a possible D gene is TRBD2 (6 bases). The length of the CDR3 is 17 residues. CDR1 SNHLY and CDR2 FYNNEI come from the germline V gene. V was trimmed by 5 bases and J by 0 bases, leaving 18 bases between them. CDR3 residues: CASSYPTSGGSTDTQYF. In DNA form, the CDR3 reads TGTGCCAGCAGTTATCCGACTAGTGGGGGAAGCACAGATACGCAGTATTTT.

The chain couples TRBV5-1 to TRBJ2-3; TRBD1 is a possible D gene (6 bases). The CDR3 spans 15 residues. Trimming left V 2 bases short and J 8 bases short, with 18 bases between. Germline lookup yields CDR1 SGHRS and CDR2 YFSETQ. CDR3 coding DNA: TGCGCCAGCAGCTTAAAAACAGGGCCCAGCCGTACGCAGTATTTT. This sequence encodes CASSLKTGPSRTQYF.

The chain employs TRBV27 and TRBJ2-2; the match to TRBD2 covers 8 bases. CDR1 is MNHEY and CDR2 is SMNVEV in the germline V gene (reference sequence). The ends lost 5 bases at V and 1 base at J; junction bases unmatched: 3. The CDR3 extends over 15 amino acids. The CDR3 loop is CASSPLAGNTGELFF. As DNA, the CDR3 is TGTGCCAGCAGTCCGCTAGCGGGGAACACCGGGGAGCTGTTTTTT.

This chain connects TRBV6-1 to TRBJ1-4, with D possibly TRBD1 on 5 matching bases. V was cut by 6 bases and J by 7 bases, with 12 bases left in between. The V gene's germline CDR1 is MNHNS and CDR2 SASEGT. The CDR3 sequence is 13 residues long. CDR3 sequence: CASSRVTGEKLFF. CDR3 nucleotide sequence: TGTGCCAGCAGCAGGGTCACGGGTGAAAAACTGTTTTTT.

The genes are TRBV4-3 and TRBJ2-1; 7 nucleotides line up with TRBD2. The CDR3 contains 16 residues. In germline, CDR1 is LGHNA, CDR2 YSLEER. The V segment lost 0 bases and the J segment 7 bases; nucleotides outside the gene matches: 9. For the CDR3, the DNA is TGCGCCAGCAGCCAAGACTGGACTAGTGGAGGGAATGAGCAGTTCTTC. This codes for CASSQDWTSGGNEQFF.

This clone was picked up one time. The V call is TRBV2, the J call TRBJ2-3; TRBD2 aligns across 8 bases. CDR1 and CDR2 from the germline V gene are SNHLY and FYNNEI. This CDR3 comprises 15 residues. Germline trimming cut 6 bases from V and 2 bases from J; bases unmatched to any gene: 7. Here the CDR3 DNA reads TGTGCCAGCAGGCTTCTTAGCGGGGTCACAGATACGCAGTATTTT. Translating it yields CASRLLSGVTDTQYF.

This sequence joins TRBV6-5 and TRBJ1-1, with a possible D match to TRBD1 (6 bases). Germline V gene data show CDR1 as MNHEY and CDR2 as SVGAGI. This CDR3 region has 15 residues. With 0 bases removed from V and 0 bases from J, the gap between germline ends came to 8 bases. The CDR3: CASSYSDRLNTEAFF. CDR3 nucleotides: TGTGCCAGCAGTTACTCCGACAGGTTGAACACTGAAGCTTTCTTT.

The chain employs TRBV4-3 and TRBJ2-7; no clear D. Trimming stripped 1 base from V and 4 bases from J, with 5 bases between. Germline V gene sequence: CDR1 LGHNA, CDR2 YSLEER. The CDR3 has 12 residues. The CDR3, as DNA: TGCGCCAGCAGCCAAGGCGGATACGAGCAGTACTTC. It specifies CASSQGGYEQYF.

V gene TRBV6-5 combines with J gene TRBJ2-5; 8 nucleotides align to TRBD1. The J call may not be correct, given that the DNA end is closer to TRBJ2-7. Germline-derived CDR1 and CDR2 are MNHEY and SVGAGI. This CDR3 region has 15 residues. The CDR3 here is CASRPRGQGPYEQYF. Written as DNA, the CDR3 is TGTGCCAGCAGGCCGCGCGGACAGGGACCCTACGAGCAGTACTTC.

The chain carries TRBV2 and TRBJ2-3, with TRBD2 matching 7 bases. This CDR3 contains 16 residues. V was pared by 6 bases and J by 2 bases, with 11 bases of the junction left unmatched. Germline V gene data show CDR1 as SNHLY and CDR2 as FYNNEI. CDR3 in DNA: TGTGCCAGCAGATACAGCGGGGTAATCACCACAGATACGCAGTATTTT. It translates to CASRYSGVITTDTQYF.

The chain is built from TRBV7-2 and TRBJ1-1, with no clear D. Germline-derived CDR1 and CDR2 are SGHTA and FQGNSA. V dropped 1 base and J dropped 11 bases, with 14 bases sitting between them. CDR3 length: 13 residues. CDR3 DNA: TGTGCCAGCAGCTTAGAGGAGGAGCTGAGGGCTTTCTTT. Protein sequence: CASSLEEELRAFF.